The clone carrying this T cell receptor beta chain turned up a few times. CDR1 is SEHNR and CDR2 is FQNEAQ in the germline V gene (reference sequence). V dropped 1 base and J dropped 0 bases, with 19 bases sitting between them. This CDR3 spans 20 amino acids. The data stem from a study of blood T cells in healthy people across ages. Primed by a sample-barcoded 5' primer and a J-beta primer mix, a second PCR proceeded for about 7 to 11 cycles. Via MiXCR, TCRdb re-called the 5' RACE reads, giving one row per CDR3 protein. The data show 1.5 million to 2 million distinct CDR3 sequences, around half seen once.

Sequencing was performed on blood. The V gene is TRBV7-9, the J gene TRBJ2-6, with a tentative D call TRBD1 (5 bases). The TCR comes from a woman in her forties in good health. CDR3 DNA: TGTGCCAGCAGCTTAGTCGTCCTGGCAGGGTCGCTCTCTGGGGCCAACGTCCTGACTTTC. It yields the protein CASSLVVLAGSLSGANVLTF. The variable domain in full, completed from reference TRBV7-9 and TRBJ2-6, reads DTGVSQNPRHKITKRGQNVTFRCDPISEHNRLYWYRQTLGQGPEFLTYFQNEAQLEKSRLLSDRFSAERPKGSFSTLEIQRTEQGDSAMYLCASSLVVLAGSLSGANVLTFGAGSRLTVL.